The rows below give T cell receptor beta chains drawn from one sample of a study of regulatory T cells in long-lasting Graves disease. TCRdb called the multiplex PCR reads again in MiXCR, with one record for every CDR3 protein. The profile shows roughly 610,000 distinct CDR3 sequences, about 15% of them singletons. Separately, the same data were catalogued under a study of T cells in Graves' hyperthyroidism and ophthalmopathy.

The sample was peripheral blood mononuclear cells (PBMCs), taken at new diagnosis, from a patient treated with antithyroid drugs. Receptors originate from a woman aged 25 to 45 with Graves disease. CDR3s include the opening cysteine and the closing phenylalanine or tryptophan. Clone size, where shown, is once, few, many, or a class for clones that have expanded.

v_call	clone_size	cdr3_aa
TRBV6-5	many	CASSYDSGANVLTF
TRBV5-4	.	CASSLAGPLSMALHF
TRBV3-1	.	CASSRTWSGRTDTQYF
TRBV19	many	CASSNRGFSGRETGHGELFF
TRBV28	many	CASNQLAVGNTDTQYF
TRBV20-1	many	CSAQLSRQVMNTEAFF
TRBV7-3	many	CASSLKGLAGDEQFF
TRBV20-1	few	CSVQLPSYEQYF
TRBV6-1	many	CATGAGQINYGYTF
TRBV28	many	CASSSPLRAGSNEQFF